This T cell receptor (beta chain) stems from a study of metastatic and nonmetastatic thyroid tumors. Per the original methods: The study built a papillary thyroid cancer distant-metastasis classifier from CDR3 differences across clinicopathological groups. MiXCR was used by TCRdb to re-call the PCR reads. The V and J calls were not made by the authors but by TCRdb's processing. The sample shows 20,000 to 25,000 clones, roughly 15% of them seen only once. Prior to thyroid surgery, none of the patients had received any treatment. This CDR3 is 14 amino acids long. Germline-derived CDR1 and CDR2 are SGHRS and YFSETQ. This clone was seen at least ten times.

Material for sequencing was tumor tissue. The sequence derives from a female donor with papillary thyroid cancer or a benign thyroid nodule (not recorded which). Some clones in this sample may be carry-over from other donors' samples. This rearrangement joins TRBV5-1 to TRBJ2-2; maybe TRBD2 (7 bases). CDR3 sequence (DNA): TGCGCTACGAAGGGGGGGAGTGGAACCGGGGAGCTGTTTTTT. It translates to CATKGGSGTGELFF.